Only a few counts were recorded for the clone carrying this TCR beta chain. Per the original data handling: Reference gene primers were amplified, and this amplification served to estimate nucleated cell counts. Some clones are missing from TCRdb's copy, which holds only in-frame ones; the method was immunoSEQ multiplex PCR. The DNA was the basis for D and trimming; V, J and clone size are from that table. The data show tens of thousands of clones, roughly nine tenths seen once. The germline V gene encodes CDR1 SGHNT and CDR2 YYREEE (reference sequence). V lost 2 bases, J lost 4 bases, and 12 bases lay in between. CDR3 length equals 15 residues. This sample was taken from a study of blood T cell repertoires in COVID-19. Study details: Whether acute or convalescent, the COVID-19 samples came from the United States, Italy and Spain. PBMCs, B-cell-depleted T cells, or T cells were the source of the cDNA or gDNA that made up the material.

The chain couples TRBV5-4 to TRBJ2-2; D may be TRBD2 (5 bases). Source material: peripheral blood. The TCR was taken from a human donor in a cohort sampled during active COVID-19. The CDR3 nucleotides read TGTGCCAGCAGCTTACTAGGACCTTTCACCGGGGAGCTGTTTTTT. It specifies CASSLLGPFTGELFF.